These 25 T cell receptor beta chains came from one sample sequenced in a study of OX40 agonist ivuxolimab in advanced cancers. Generated by immunoSEQ multiplex PCR, the TCRdb table keeps only in-frame clones and is missing some. The data contain tens of thousands of clones, about 90% of them singletons. The source material was CD4+ or CD8+ T cells sorted from blood, sampled in a trial of the OX40 agonist ivuxolimab. These receptors all stem from an adult with an advanced solid tumor such as melanoma, head and neck, liver or kidney cancer.

The gene calls are TRBV4-1 and TRBJ1-2, with a weak D call TRBD1 (5 bases). This CDR3 has 14 amino acids. CDR1 MGHRA and CDR2 YSYEKL come from the germline V gene. V was trimmed by 1 base and J by 8 bases, leaving 14 bases between them. In DNA, the CDR3 is TGCGCCAGCAGCCAAGTGGGGCCCGGGTACGGCTACACCTTC. Its translation is CASSQVGPGYGYTF.

The chain combines TRBV29-1 with TRBJ2-1; 7 positions match TRBD2. Trimming removed 2 bases from V and 6 bases from J; junction bases left unmatched: 16. In germline, CDR1 is SQVTM, CDR2 ANQGSEA. The CDR3 is made up of 17 amino acids. The CDR3 sequence is CSVEWTRDGRWFNEQFF. The CDR3 DNA sequence: TGCAGCGTTGAATGGACACGGGACGGGAGGTGGTTCAATGAGCAGTTCTTC.

The chain links TRBV4-3 to TRBJ2-1; D might be TRBD1 or TRBD2, each matching 5 bases. This CDR3 has 17 amino acids. Germline-derived CDR1 and CDR2 are LGHNA and YSLEER. V was trimmed by 0 bases and J by 8 bases, leaving 20 bases between them. The CDR3 loop is CASSQEGVTSGIDEQFF. CDR3 DNA sequence: TGCGCCAGCAGCCAAGAGGGGGTTACCTCTGGGATCGATGAGCAGTTCTTC.

This chain connects TRBV28 to TRBJ2-1; the D is unclear. V lost 2 bases, J lost 2 bases, and 4 bases lay in between. From germline, CDR1 is MDHEN and CDR2 SYDVKM. This CDR3 has 13 amino acids. The CDR3 reads CASSLAAYNEQFF. The CDR3 region has the DNA TGTGCCAGCAGTTTAGCGGCCTACAATGAGCAGTTCTTC.

CDR3 residues: CASSGEGLAGAREQFF. The CDR3 nucleotides are TGTGCCAGCAGTGGAGAAGGACTAGCGGGGGCTCGTGAGCAGTTCTTC. This rearrangement joins TRBV9 to TRBJ2-1; TRBD2 matches at 13 bases. The CDR3 covers 16 residues. The germline V gene has CDR1 SGDLS and CDR2 YYNGEE. V shed 5 bases, J shed 9 bases, and the junction held 11 bases outside the gene matches.

Here the CDR3 DNA reads TGTGCCAGCAGTACAGGGGAGTATAGCAATCAGCCCCAGCATTTT. Translating it yields CASSTGEYSNQPQHF. The genes are TRBV6-6 and TRBJ1-5; 7 nucleotides line up with TRBD1. Germline V gene sequence: CDR1 MNHNY, CDR2 SVGAGI (reference sequence). V lost 5 bases, J lost 0 bases, and 4 bases stayed unmatched. The CDR3 extends over 15 amino acids.

The gene calls are TRBV13 and TRBJ2-7; a possible D gene is TRBD1 (5 bases). The CDR3 length is 17 residues. In germline, CDR1 is PRHDT, CDR2 FYEKMQ (reference sequence). Deletions cut 5 bases from V and 5 bases from J, with 25 bases between. The CDR3 nucleotides read TGTGCCAGCAGCCTAACAGGTGAATCGTTACTATCAGACGAGCAGTACTTC. This codes for CASSLTGESLLSDEQYF. Full variable domain (rest looked up from reference TRBV13 and TRBJ2-7): AAGVIQSPRHLIKEKRETATLKCYPIPRHDTVYWYQQGPGQDPQFLISFYEKMQSDKGSIPDRFSAQQFSDYHSELNMSSLELGDSALYFCASSLTGESLLSDEQYFGPGTRLTVT.

The chain is built from TRBV7-9 and TRBJ1-1; D not resolved. The germline CDR1 and CDR2 sequences are SEHNR and FQNEAQ (reference sequence). This CDR3 is built from 15 residues. Between the trimmed V and J ends, which lost 1 base and 3 bases, there was a span of 12 bases. The CDR3 nucleotides are TGTGCCAGCAGCTTAGGGCCCCGCCGTGACACTGAAGCTTTCTTT. Its translation: CASSLGPRRDTEAFF. Supplemented by reference TRBV7-9 and TRBJ1-1, the full variable domain reads DTGVSQNPRHKITKRGQNVTFRCDPISEHNRLYWYRQTLGQGPEFLTYFQNEAQLEKSRLLSDRFSAERPKGSFSTLEIQRTEQGDSAMYLCASSLGPRRDTEAFFGQGTRLTVV.

The gene calls are TRBV18 and TRBJ2-2; D is undetermined. The CDR3 covers 14 residues. Germline V CDR1 and CDR2: KGHSH, LQKENI. Trimming stripped 2 bases from V and 4 bases from J, with 8 bases between. The CDR3 spells CASSPISGTGELFF. Written as DNA, the CDR3 is TGTGCCAGCTCACCAATCTCGGGCACCGGGGAGCTGTTTTTT. The whole variable domain, remainder taken from reference TRBV18 and TRBJ2-2, is NAGVMQNPRHLVRRRGQEARLRCSPMKGHSHVYWYRQLPEEGLKFMVYLQKENIIDESGMPKERFSAEFPKEGPSILRIQQVVRGDSAAYFCASSPISGTGELFFGEGSRLTVL.

The chain recombines TRBV15 with TRBJ1-5, with a possible D match to TRBD1 (5 bases). Germline CDR1 is LNHNV and CDR2 is YYDKDF (reference sequence). This CDR3 region has 15 residues. V lost 0 bases and J lost 4, with 10 bases in between. CDR3 loop: CATSRDRGVNQPQHF. The CDR3 DNA reads TGTGCCACCAGCAGAGACAGAGGGGTAAATCAGCCCCAGCATTTT.

The chain uses TRBV7-6 and TRBJ1-1, with D unresolved. The germline CDR1 and CDR2 sequences are SGHVS and FNYEAQ. There are 14 residues in the CDR3. V was pared by 5 bases and J by 5 bases, with 15 bases between. The CDR3 DNA reads as TGTGCCAGCAGCCCGCGTTCGGGTAGTACTGAAGCTTTCTTT. Translation: CASSPRSGSTEAFF.

The chain employs TRBV6-1 and TRBJ2-7; the D gene could be TRBD1 or TRBD2 (5 bases each). Germline CDR1 MNHNS, CDR2 SASEGT. V shed 5 bases and J shed 5 bases, with 13 bases lying between them. The CDR3 loop spans 13 amino acids. The CDR3 reads CASSFEGRDEQYF. CDR3 coding DNA: TGTGCCAGCAGTTTCGAGGGCAGGGACGAGCAGTACTTC.

The chain couples TRBV4-3 to TRBJ2-3, with TRBD2 matching 7 bases. Germline CDR1 LGHNA, CDR2 YSLEER. The length of the CDR3 is 16 residues. V shed 2 bases and J 0 bases; nucleotides not matched to a gene: 5. This CDR3 is CASSQMTSRSTDTQYF. Here the CDR3 DNA reads TGCGCCAGCAGCCAAATGACTAGCAGAAGCACAGATACGCAGTATTTT.

This chain links TRBV6-1 with TRBJ1-1; possible D gene TRBD1, 5 bases. The V gene lost 5 bases and the J gene lost 11 bases, with 18 bases spanning the gap. The CDR3 is 13 residues long. Germline V gives CDR1 MNHNS, CDR2 SASEGT. The DNA for the CDR3 is TGTGCCAGCAGTAACGCTGGGGCGCAGGAGGCTTTCTTT. Protein sequence: CASSNAGAQEAFF.

The rearrangement uses TRBV7-3 and TRBJ2-1; D might be TRBD1 (6 bases). Germline loops: CDR1 SGHTA, CDR2 FQGTGA. V lost 3 bases, J lost 6 bases, and 12 bases lay in between. The CDR3 totals 14 residues. CDR3 DNA: TGTGCCAGCAGCTTCGGTCAAGGGGGCAATGAGCAGTTCTTC. This gives the protein CASSFGQGGNEQFF.

This clone was seen a handful of times. V and J are TRBV4-1 and TRBJ2-7; 7 bases match TRBD1. The CDR3 loop spans 17 amino acids. Germline loops: CDR1 MGHRA, CDR2 YSYEKL. The V and J ends lost 1 base and 0 bases, in that order; junction bases with no gene match: 9. The CDR3 nucleotides read TGCGCCAGCAGCCAAGGGGCCGGGACAGCAGTCTCCTACGAGCAGTACGTC. Encoded protein: CASSQGAGTAVSYEQYV.

The rearrangement links TRBV27 to TRBJ2-7; 10 nucleotides agree with TRBD1. The CDR3 extends over 16 amino acids. Germline lookup yields CDR1 MNHEY and CDR2 SMNVEV (reference sequence). The V gene end was trimmed by 0 bases and the J gene end by 2 bases; junction bases not matched to a gene: 4. The CDR3 loop reads CASSLSPGTGAYEQYF. CDR3 coding DNA: TGTGCCAGCAGTTTATCGCCCGGGACAGGGGCCTACGAGCAGTACTTC.

This chain connects TRBV27 to TRBJ2-7, with no clear D. The CDR3 spans 14 residues. V dropped 0 bases and J dropped 0 bases, with 6 bases sitting between them. Germline V CDR1 and CDR2: MNHEY, SMNVEV (reference sequence). CDR3 bases: TGTGCCAGCAGTTTATCGGGGTACTCCTACGAGCAGTACTTC. Encoded protein: CASSLSGYSYEQYF.

The chain uses TRBV29-1 and TRBJ2-2; no clear D gene. This CDR3 is built from 10 residues. Between the trimmed V and J ends, which lost 5 bases and 6 bases, there was a span of 4 bases. CDR1 and CDR2 from the germline V gene are SQVTM and ANQGSEA. CDR3 in DNA: TGCAGCGTTTGGTCCGGGGAGCTGTTTTTT. Translated, it gives CSVWSGELFF.

This chain links TRBV7-9 with TRBJ1-5; tentatively, D is TRBD1 (5 bases). Germline assignment: CDR1 SEHNR and CDR2 FQNEAQ (reference sequence). V was clipped by 3 bases and J by 4 bases, with 13 bases between them. This CDR3 is 15 amino acids long. The CDR3: CASSFSTEGNQPQHF. The CDR3 DNA is TGTGCCAGCAGCTTCAGTACCGAGGGGAATCAGCCCCAGCATTTT.

The V call is TRBV9, the J call TRBJ2-3; D call uncertain. This CDR3 spans 14 amino acids. The V gene lost 2 bases and the J gene lost 5 bases, with 12 bases spanning the gap. Germline V lookup: CDR1 SGDLS, CDR2 YYNGEE. CDR3 bases: TGTGCCAGCAGCGTCGAACGACCCGGAGATACGCAGTATTTT. This encodes CASSVERPGDTQYF.

The chain employs TRBV11-2 and TRBJ1-2, with D perhaps TRBD1 (5 bases). The V end was cut by 3 bases, the J end by 4 bases, with 9 bases between. Germline CDR1 reads SGHAT; CDR2 reads FQNNGV. The CDR3 extends over 13 amino acids. In nucleotides, the CDR3 is TGTGCCAGCAGCTTTCAGGGTATCTATGGCTACACCTTC. This gives the protein CASSFQGIYGYTF.

CDR3 bases: TGTGCCAGCAGCCCTTCTAATCCGAGGGGTTTCTGGGGCTACACCTTC. This translates into CASSPSNPRGFWGYTF. The chain carries TRBV7-8 and TRBJ1-2; D might be TRBD1 (5 bases). The V gene lost 5 bases and the J gene lost 8 bases, with 24 bases spanning the gap. The CDR3 has 16 amino acids. In germline, CDR1 is SGHVS, CDR2 FQNEAQ.

V usage is TRBV18 and J usage is TRBJ1-2; D is unresolved. There are 13 residues in the CDR3. Germline V gene sequence: CDR1 KGHSH, CDR2 LQKENI. V lost 2 bases, J lost 8 bases, and 12 bases lay in between. The CDR3 reads CASSPEMVDGYTF. In nucleotides, the CDR3 is TGTGCCAGCTCACCAGAGATGGTAGACGGCTACACCTTC.

The CDR3 DNA reads TGTGCCAGCAGCAACACAGGGGCTTGGCAGCCCCAGCATTTT. As protein: CASSNTGAWQPQHF. The J gene is TRBJ1-5, the V gene TRBV27; 7 positions match TRBD1. The CDR3 is 14 residues long. Germline trimming cut 6 bases from V and 7 bases from J; bases unmatched to any gene: 9. Per germline, CDR1 MNHEY and CDR2 SMNVEV (reference sequence).